These 21 T cell receptor beta chains originate from one sample sequenced in a study of identifying expanded T cells in peripheral blood. Libraries were prepared by immunoSEQ multiplex PCR; TCRdb keeps only in-frame clonotypes and omits some of them. The repertoire holds 90,000 or so clones, with around 88% as singletons. Specimen: blood. These receptors came from a person aged 18 to 75 in good health.

The J gene is TRBJ1-1, the V gene TRBV7-2, with a tentative D call TRBD1 (5 bases). V was cut by 0 bases and J by 11 bases, with 13 bases left in between. The V gene's germline CDR1 is SGHTA and CDR2 FQGNSA. The CDR3 has 13 residues. The CDR3 loop is CASSLAGQGKAFF. DNA of the CDR3: TGTGCCAGCAGCTTAGCCGGGCAGGGCAAGGCTTTCTTT.

The chain carries TRBV6-1 and TRBJ1-4; D might be TRBD1 (5 bases). The CDR3 has 14 residues. Germline V gives CDR1 MNHNS, CDR2 SASEGT. V was shortened by 7 bases and J by 3 bases, with 12 bases between the two germline ends. This CDR3 reads CASNIDSSNEKLFF. CDR3 DNA: TGTGCCAGCAATATCGACAGCTCTAATGAAAAACTGTTTTTT.

This chain links TRBV7-2 with TRBJ1-4; D call uncertain. V shed 6 bases and J shed 7 bases, with 15 bases lying between them. The CDR3 consists of 14 residues. CDR1 and CDR2 from the germline V gene are SGHTA and FQGNSA. In nucleotides, the CDR3 is TGTGCCAGCAGTCCAACATCTCCGGCTGAAAAACTGTTTTTT. Translated, it gives CASSPTSPAEKLFF.

This clone was seen once. The genes are TRBV12-5 and TRBJ1-2; no reliable D call. CDR1 and CDR2 from the germline V gene are LGHNT and FRNRAP. The CDR3 has 13 amino acids. Deletions cut 6 bases from V and 4 bases from J, with 12 bases between. CDR3 protein: CASGIGLSYGYTF. The CDR3 DNA reads as TGTGCTAGTGGCATAGGATTAAGCTATGGCTACACCTTC.

This clone was detected a few times. This chain uses TRBV2 with TRBJ1-2; a weak D match, TRBD1 (6 bases). CDR1 and CDR2 (germline): SNHLY, FYNNEI. The CDR3 sequence is 15 residues long. Trimming removed 6 bases at V and 0 bases at J, with 14 bases between. The chain's CDR3 is CASRVGTISNYGYTF. CDR3 in DNA: TGTGCCAGCAGGGTAGGGACAATCTCTAACTATGGCTACACCTTC.

DNA for the CDR3: TGTGCCAGCAGCCCAGGATTGAGGGGGCTCAGCAACTACGAGCAGTACTTC. Translated, it gives CASSPGLRGLSNYEQYF. The chain joins TRBV7-9 to TRBJ2-7, with 7 bases lining up with TRBD1. V was pared by 5 bases and J by 3 bases, with 16 bases of the junction left unmatched. The CDR3 spans 17 residues. CDR1 and CDR2 from the germline V gene are SEHNR and FQNEAQ (reference sequence).

This chain links TRBV7-2 with TRBJ2-2; D is ambiguous. The V end was cut by 1 base, the J end by 2 bases, with 8 bases between. Germline assignment: CDR1 SGHTA and CDR2 FQGNSA. The CDR3 loop spans 15 amino acids. The CDR3 DNA is TGTGCCAGCAGCTTAGTACAGACTAACACCGGGGAGCTGTTTTTT. Amino acids: CASSLVQTNTGELFF.

The rearrangement joins TRBV11-2 to TRBJ2-7; D is possibly TRBD2 (5 bases). CDR1 and CDR2 from the germline V gene are SGHAT and FQNNGV. V shed 6 bases and J shed 9 bases, with 12 bases lying between them. The CDR3 spans 11 residues. CDR3 sequence: CASRLDVGQYF. The CDR3 DNA reads TGTGCCAGCAGACTAGACGTGGGGCAGTACTTC.

The CDR3 region has the DNA TGTGCCAGCAGCTCGACAGGGTCGATGAACACTGAAGCTTTCTTT. It codes for CASSSTGSMNTEAFF. This chain connects TRBV7-9 to TRBJ1-1; 7 bases map to TRBD1. Germline loops: CDR1 SEHNR, CDR2 FQNEAQ (reference sequence). V gave up 4 bases and J gave up 0 bases; unmatched junction bases: 5. The CDR3 has 15 residues. The whole variable domain, filled in from reference TRBV7-9 and TRBJ1-1, reads DTGVSQNPRHKITKRGQNVTFRCDPISEHNRLYWYRQTLGQGPEFLTYFQNEAQLEKSRLLSDRFSAERPKGSFSTLEIQRTEQGDSAMYLCASSSTGSMNTEAFFGQGTRLTVV.

V and J are TRBV5-5 and TRBJ1-2; the match to TRBD1 covers 9 bases. Germline CDR1 and CDR2: SGHKS and YYEKEE (reference sequence). The ends lost 1 base at V and 8 bases at J; junction bases unmatched: 6. The CDR3 has 14 amino acids. DNA of the CDR3: TGTGCCAGCAGCTTGTTGGACAGGGGTGACGGCTACACCTTC. This codes for CASSLLDRGDGYTF.

This chain joins TRBV11-2 and TRBJ1-2, with D uncertain. Trimming shortened V by 7 bases and J by 3 bases, and 15 bases separated the two germline ends. This CDR3 has 14 residues. The germline CDR1 and CDR2 sequences are SGHAT and FQNNGV. CDR3 amino acids: CASTPVLRDYGYTF. The CDR3 DNA follows: TGTGCCAGCACCCCGGTCCTGCGGGACTATGGCTACACCTTC.

The genes are TRBV19 and TRBJ1-5; 11 bases line up with TRBD1. V was pared by 5 bases and J by 0 bases, with 9 bases of the junction left unmatched. CDR3 size: 18 residues. The germline CDR1 and CDR2 sequences are LNHDA and SQIVND (reference sequence). For the CDR3, the DNA is TGTGCCAGTAGTCCCCGGACAGGGGGCTCTTATAGCAATCAGCCCCAGCATTTT. Protein: CASSPRTGGSYSNQPQHF.

The chain carries TRBV4-1 and TRBJ1-3; 8 nucleotides match TRBD1. V was pared by 4 bases and J by 3 bases, with 2 bases of the junction left unmatched. The CDR3 length is 14 residues. CDR1 and CDR2 from the germline V gene are MGHRA and YSYEKL. CDR3 amino acids: CASSLTGDGNTIYF. For the CDR3, the DNA is TGCGCCAGCAGCCTGACAGGGGATGGAAACACCATATATTTT.

V gene TRBV5-4 combines with J gene TRBJ2-3; 9 bases map to TRBD2. Per germline, CDR1 SGHNT and CDR2 YYREEE (reference sequence). CDR3 size: 17 residues. V lost 4 bases to trimming and J lost 5 bases; unmatched junction nucleotides: 14. CDR3 loop: CASSPKSLAGGGDTQYF. The CDR3 DNA sequence: TGTGCCAGCAGCCCCAAAAGTTTGGCGGGGGGGGGAGATACGCAGTATTTT. Complete variable domain (other parts from reference TRBV5-4 and TRBJ2-3): ETGVTQSPTHLIKTRGQQVTLRCSSQSGHNTVSWYQQALGQGPQFIFQYYREEENGRGNFPPRFSGLQFPNYSSELNVNALELDDSALYLCASSPKSLAGGGDTQYFGPGTRLTVL.

The chain uses TRBV9 and TRBJ1-1, with D unresolved. The CDR3 is 13 amino acids. Per the germline V gene, CDR1 is SGDLS and CDR2 is YYNGEE. Deletions cut 3 bases from V and 5 bases from J, with 11 bases between. CDR3 nucleotide sequence: TGTGCCAGCAGCGCCGTCGAGGGAACTGAAGCTTTCTTT. It yields the protein CASSAVEGTEAFF.

On this clone itself: A junction end diverges from the germline sequence, so it may reflect a read error. V is TRBV5-4 and J is TRBJ1-5; 7 nucleotides align to TRBD1. The CDR3 extends over 18 amino acids. Per the germline V gene, CDR1 is SGHNT and CDR2 is YYREEE (reference sequence). CDR3 region: CASSQDWGTVAFAQPQHF. The CDR3 nucleotides read TGCGCCAGCAGCCAAGATTGGGGGACAGTTGCATTCGCTCAGCCCCAGCATTTT.

The rearrangement uses TRBV7-2 and TRBJ2-3; D uncertain. This CDR3 has 14 residues. In germline, CDR1 is SGHTA, CDR2 FQGNSA. V lost 4 bases and J lost 1, with 9 bases in between. CDR3 sequence reads: CASSSDWGTDTQYF. The CDR3 DNA reads TGTGCCAGCAGCTCCGACTGGGGCACAGATACGCAGTATTTT.

This clone came up a few times. The rearrangement links TRBV30 to TRBJ2-1; TRBD2 agrees at 7 bases. Trimming removed 3 bases from V and 8 bases from J; junction bases left unmatched: 10. The CDR3 extends over 14 amino acids. CDR1 is GTSNPN, CDR2 SVGIG, per germline (reference sequence). As DNA, the CDR3 is TGTGCCTGGAGGGGAGCGGGGACTACGTATGAGCAGTTCTTC. It yields the protein CAWRGAGTTYEQFF.

This clone was seen a handful of times. This sequence joins TRBV7-2 and TRBJ2-2, with D perhaps matching TRBD1 (5 bases). In germline, CDR1 is SGHTA, CDR2 FQGNSA. The CDR3 is 15 amino acids. Deletions cut 5 bases from V and 5 bases from J, with 15 bases between. The CDR3 loop reads CASSHRGHTTGELFF. In DNA, the CDR3 is TGTGCCAGCAGCCACAGAGGACATACTACCGGGGAGCTGTTTTTT.

The chain has TRBV27 and TRBJ2-3, with D possibly matching TRBD1 (5 bases). Germline V gene sequence: CDR1 MNHEY, CDR2 SMNVEV (reference sequence). Trimming pared 4 bases from V and 0 bases from J, leaving 11 bases between. This CDR3 has 15 amino acids. CDR3 DNA sequence: TGTGCCAGCAGTTCCGACAGACCTAGCACAGATACGCAGTATTTT. Its protein product is CASSSDRPSTDTQYF.

The rearrangement uses TRBV5-6 and TRBJ2-3, with 8 bases identical to TRBD2. Germline CDR1 reads SGHDT; CDR2 reads YYEEEE. The CDR3 loop spans 15 amino acids. Trimming cost V 4 bases and J 3 bases; bases outside gene matches: 7. The CDR3 DNA sequence: TGTGCCAGCAGCCCCGGGGGGGCCGGGACAGATACGCAGTATTTT. Protein sequence: CASSPGGAGTDTQYF. Looking up the rest from reference TRBV5-6 and TRBJ2-3 gives the full variable domain: DAGVTQSPTHLIKTRGQQVTLRCSPKSGHDTVSWYQQALGQGPQFIFQYYEEEERQRGNFPDRFSGHQFPNYSSELNVNALLLGDSALYLCASSPGGAGTDTQYFGPGTRLTVL.